These 4 T cell receptor beta chains came from one sample sequenced in a study of blood T cell repertoires in COVID-19. Repertoires were generated with immunoSEQ multiplex PCR, while TCRdb's copy carries only in-frame clones and drops some. The data show approximately 480,000 clones, roughly nine tenths seen once. Material: peripheral blood. The receptors originated from a man between 18 and 35 years old with COVID-19, enrolled during active disease.

This clone was observed a single time. The chain couples TRBV3-1 (or the pseudogene TRBV3-2) to TRBJ1-2; tentative D call: TRBD1 (5 bases). The germline V gene has CDR1 LGHDT and CDR2 YNNKEL (reference sequence). The CDR3 is 16 residues long. With 0 bases removed from V and 2 bases from J, the gap between germline ends came to 13 bases. CDR3 region: CASSQDLARTNYGYTF. CDR3 coding DNA: TGTGCCAGCAGCCAAGATCTGGCCAGGACAAACTATGGCTACACCTTC.

J is TRBJ2-1 and V is TRBV30; TRBD2 might be the D (6 bases). The germline V gene has CDR1 GTSNPN and CDR2 SVGIG (reference sequence). V dropped 5 bases and J dropped 10 bases, with 12 bases sitting between them. The CDR3 is 11 residues long. The CDR3 nucleotides read TGTGCCTGGGGGGGGTGGACAGAGCAGTTCTTC. This translates into CAWGGWTEQFF.

This clone has a single count. The chain recombines TRBV18 with TRBJ2-3; D remains unclear. CDR3 length: 15 residues. V was pared by 3 bases and J by 0 bases, with 10 bases between. Germline values: CDR1 KGHSH, CDR2 LQKENI. The CDR3 bases are TGTGCCAGCTCACCTCCCATTCGGAGCACAGATACGCAGTATTTT. Translated, it gives CASSPPIRSTDTQYF.

The gene calls are TRBV18 and TRBJ2-3, with TRBD2 identical over 11 bases. Germline-derived CDR1 and CDR2 are KGHSH and LQKENI. There are 15 residues in the CDR3. V was clipped by 3 bases and J by 6 bases; unmatched bases: 5. The CDR3 protein is CASSPIAGGPDTQYF. CDR3 in DNA: TGTGCCAGCTCACCTATAGCGGGGGGGCCCGATACGCAGTATTTT.